These 20 T cell receptor beta chains were sequenced from one sample in a study of spatial heterogeneity in lung cancer. Time point here: blood at routine non-recurrence follow-up after resection. TCRdb redid the calling of the 5' RACE reads with MiXCR, one entry per CDR3 protein. Of 72,000 or so distinct CDR3 sequences detected, approximately 9% appear once; the ten largest clones hold about 2%. The sequencing used PBMCs, collected at follow-up. The origin of the receptors is a female donor with early-stage non-small cell lung cancer.

This clonotype was recorded many times. This chain connects TRBV28 to TRBJ2-7, with TRBD2 matching 10 bases. Germline V gene data show CDR1 as MDHEN and CDR2 as SYDVKM. V lost 6 bases, J lost 0 bases, and 8 bases stayed unmatched. This CDR3 is built from 16 residues. CDR3 sequence reads: CASSPIAGGNSYEQYF. CDR3 nucleotide sequence: TGTGCCAGCAGCCCGATAGCGGGAGGCAACTCCTACGAGCAGTACTTC.

The chain is built from TRBV7-3 and TRBJ2-1; 7 bases fit TRBD2. V lost 2 bases and J lost 4; bases outside the gene matches: 5. CDR1 is SGHTA and CDR2 is FQGTGA in the germline V gene. The CDR3 extends over 15 amino acids. CDR3 amino acids: CASSLGASGYNEQFF. The CDR3 region has the DNA TGTGCCAGCAGCTTAGGGGCTAGCGGTTACAATGAGCAGTTCTTC.

The chain is built from TRBV4-2 and TRBJ2-5; D call uncertain. Germline loops: CDR1 LGHNA, CDR2 YNFKEQ. V was shortened by 0 bases and J by 4 bases, with 6 bases between the two germline ends. CDR3 size: 13 residues. The CDR3 coding sequence is TGTGCCAGCAGCCAAGATCCGAGAGAGACCCAGTACTTC. This codes for CASSQDPRETQYF.

This clonotype was seen many times. CDR3 nucleotides: TGTGCCAGCAGCTTAACGGCGGGAGGGCCCAACTACGAGCAGTACTTC. Translating it yields CASSLTAGGPNYEQYF. V gene TRBV7-3 combines with J gene TRBJ2-7, with 9 bases identical to TRBD2. The V gene's germline CDR1 is SGHTA and CDR2 FQGTGA. The J segment lost 3 bases and the V segment lost 0 bases, leaving 6 bases of the junction unmatched. The CDR3 has 16 residues.

In this sample, this clonotype turned up many times. The chain joins TRBV7-6 to TRBJ2-1; 9 positions match TRBD2. The length of the CDR3 is 15 residues. Germline V gene sequence: CDR1 SGHVS, CDR2 FNYEAQ. V shed 2 bases, J shed 6 bases, and the junction held 5 bases outside the gene matches. The CDR3 DNA is TGTGCCAGCAGCTTATTTGCGGGAGGGGGCAATGAGCAGTTCTTC. Its protein is CASSLFAGGGNEQFF.

This clonotype has just a few counts. The V and J genes are TRBV6-1 and TRBJ2-7, with D maybe TRBD1 (6 bases). V gave up 10 bases and J gave up 6 bases, with 19 bases separating them. CDR3 length: 13 residues. Germline V gene lookup returns CDR1 MNHNS and CDR2 SASEGT. The CDR3 sequence: CATRDKSGFEQYF. In DNA, the CDR3 is TGTGCCACACGGGACAAAAGTGGGTTCGAGCAGTACTTC.

This clonotype was found many times. CDR3 protein: CASSYTGPREETQYF. CDR3 nucleotides: TGTGCCAGCAGCTATACAGGCCCTCGGGAGGAGACCCAGTACTTC. The chain joins TRBV12-3 or TRBV12-4 to TRBJ2-5; D may be TRBD2 (6 bases). Trimming cost V 6 bases and J 5 bases, with 19 bases left between them. CDR3 length equals 15 residues.

In its sample, this clonotype was seen many times. This chain uses TRBV19 with TRBJ2-5; D is unclear. With 4 bases removed from V and 3 bases from J, the gap between germline ends came to 9 bases. The germline CDR1 and CDR2 sequences are LNHDA and SQIVND (reference sequence). The CDR3 contains 13 residues. This chain's CDR3 is CASSTTREETQYF. CDR3 nucleotide sequence: TGTGCCAGTAGTACCACCCGGGAAGAGACCCAGTACTTC.

This chain links TRBV10-3 with TRBJ1-2, with D perhaps TRBD1 (6 bases). Trimming pared 2 bases from V and 4 bases from J, leaving 14 bases between. Looked up from germline, CDR1 is ENHRY and CDR2 is SYGVKD. The CDR3 runs to 15 residues. The CDR3 loop is CAISEGQGLPYGYTF. Here the CDR3 DNA reads TGTGCCATCAGTGAGGGGCAGGGGTTGCCCTATGGCTACACCTTC.

This sequence joins TRBV6-5 and TRBJ1-3; D is uncertain. The CDR3 is 14 residues long. Germline values: CDR1 MNHEY, CDR2 SVGAGI. Trimming shortened V by 4 bases and J by 4 bases, and 11 bases separated the two germline ends. CDR3 coding DNA: TGTGCCAGCAGTTCGAAGACCGGCGGAAACACCATATATTTT. Its protein product is CASSSKTGGNTIYF.

This clonotype was detected many times. As DNA, the CDR3 is TGTGCCAGCAGTGCGGGAATTTACAATGAGCAGTTCTTC. It codes for CASSAGIYNEQFF. V usage is TRBV25-1 and J usage is TRBJ2-1, with a weak D call TRBD2 (5 bases). Trimming left V 4 bases short and J 4 bases short, with 8 bases between. This CDR3 spans 13 amino acids. Germline loops: CDR1 MGHDK, CDR2 SYGVNS.

This clonotype was counted at least ten times. V gene TRBV27 combines with J gene TRBJ2-2; D is uncertain. Trimming shortened V by 4 bases and J by 4 bases, and 7 bases separated the two germline ends. Germline V gene lookup returns CDR1 MNHEY and CDR2 SMNVEV (reference sequence). There are 13 residues in the CDR3. The CDR3 DNA follows: TGTGCCAGCAGTTACTGGGCCACCGGGGAGCTGTTTTTT. Its protein is CASSYWATGELFF.

This clonotype was counted ten times or more. The V and J genes are TRBV7-9 and TRBJ2-7; D remains ambiguous. The CDR3 totals 12 residues. The V gene's germline CDR1 is SEHNR and CDR2 FQNEAQ (reference sequence). V gave up 2 bases and J gave up 3 bases, with 5 bases separating them. The DNA for the CDR3 is TGTGCCAGCAGCTTATTGTACTACGAGCAGTACTTC. This encodes CASSLLYYEQYF.

The rearrangement uses TRBV10-2 and TRBJ1-6; D is undetermined. CDR1 is WSHSY and CDR2 is SAAADI in the germline V gene. The V end lost 4 bases, the J end lost 5 bases, and 6 bases lay between the germline ends. CDR3 length equals 13 residues. CDR3 DNA: TGCGCCAGCAGTGCATTGAATAATTCACCCCTCCACTTT. Residues: CASSALNNSPLHF.

In its sample, this clonotype was seen a few times. The rearrangement joins TRBV11-1 to TRBJ1-1, with D possibly matching TRBD1 (6 bases). The CDR3 runs to 14 residues. The V gene's germline CDR1 is SGHAT and CDR2 FQDESV (reference sequence). The germline V and J ends were trimmed by 1 base and 3 bases, with 9 bases remaining between them. The DNA for the CDR3 is TGTGCCAGCAGCTTAGGGGACACTCACACTGAAGCTTTCTTT. This gives the protein CASSLGDTHTEAFF.

This clonotype has at least ten counts. The chain uses TRBV19 and TRBJ2-5; D not resolved. The CDR3 is 13 residues long. Trimming pared 2 bases from V and 3 bases from J, leaving 7 bases between. Germline CDR1 LNHDA, CDR2 SQIVND (reference sequence). The CDR3 protein is CASSISSEETQYF. DNA for the CDR3: TGTGCCAGTAGTATAAGCAGCGAAGAGACCCAGTACTTC.

This clonotype was counted at least ten times. The genes are TRBV27 and TRBJ1-4, with a tentative D call TRBD1 (6 bases). Trimming cost V 4 bases and J 5 bases, with 14 bases left between them. CDR1 and CDR2 from the germline V gene are MNHEY and SMNVEV (reference sequence). This CDR3 comprises 15 residues. The CDR3 coding sequence is TGTGCCAGCAGTTCCGGGGGGGCCGGGAATGAAAAACTGTTTTTT. Amino acids: CASSSGGAGNEKLFF.

This clonotype occurred many times. The chain recombines TRBV29-1 with TRBJ2-7; D is unclear. The CDR3 runs 13 residues. The germline gives CDR1 SQVTM, CDR2 ANQGSEA. Trimming removed 4 bases from V and 3 bases from J, with 13 bases in between. This chain's CDR3 is CSVARRLDYEQYF. CDR3 DNA sequence: TGCAGCGTTGCGCGTCGGCTTGACTACGAGCAGTACTTC.

At least ten counts were recorded for this clonotype. The chain carries TRBV11-2 and TRBJ2-5; no reliable D call. The CDR3 length is 13 residues. Looked up from germline, CDR1 is SGHAT and CDR2 is FQNNGV. V gave up 4 bases and J gave up 2 bases, with 8 bases separating them. DNA for the CDR3: TGTGCCAGCAGCTCTGGGCCGCAAGAGACCCAGTACTTC. It yields the protein CASSSGPQETQYF.

This clonotype was seen only a few times. The rearrangement joins TRBV11-2 to TRBJ2-2, with D unresolved. This CDR3 has 13 residues. The V end was cut by 5 bases, the J end by 3 bases, with 7 bases between. Germline V CDR1 and CDR2: SGHAT, FQNNGV. Here the CDR3 reads CASSAQHTGELFF. In nucleotides, the CDR3 is TGTGCCAGCAGCGCACAGCACACCGGGGAGCTGTTTTTT.